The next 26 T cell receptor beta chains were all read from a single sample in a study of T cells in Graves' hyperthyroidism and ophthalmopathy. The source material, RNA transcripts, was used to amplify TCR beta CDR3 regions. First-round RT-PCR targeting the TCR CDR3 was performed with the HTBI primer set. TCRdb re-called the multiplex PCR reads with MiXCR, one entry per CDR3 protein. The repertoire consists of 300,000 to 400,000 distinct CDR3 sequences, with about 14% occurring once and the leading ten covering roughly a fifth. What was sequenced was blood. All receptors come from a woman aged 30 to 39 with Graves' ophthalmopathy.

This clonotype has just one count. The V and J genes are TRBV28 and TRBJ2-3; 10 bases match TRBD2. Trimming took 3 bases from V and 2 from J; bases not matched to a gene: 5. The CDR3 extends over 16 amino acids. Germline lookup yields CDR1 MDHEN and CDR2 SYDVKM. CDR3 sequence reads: CASSFYLAGDTDTQYF. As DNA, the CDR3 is TGTGCCAGCAGTTTCTATCTAGCGGGGGACACAGATACGCAGTATTTT.

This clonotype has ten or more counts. The CDR3 bases are TGCGCCAGCAGCCCAAGGGGGACCGGGGAGCTGTTTTTT. It yields the protein CASSPRGTGELFF. J is TRBJ2-2 and V is TRBV5-1, with TRBD1 as a possible D gene (6 bases). The CDR3 spans 13 residues. Looked up from germline, CDR1 is SGHRS and CDR2 is YFSETQ. V lost 4 bases, J lost 5 bases, and 9 bases lay in between.

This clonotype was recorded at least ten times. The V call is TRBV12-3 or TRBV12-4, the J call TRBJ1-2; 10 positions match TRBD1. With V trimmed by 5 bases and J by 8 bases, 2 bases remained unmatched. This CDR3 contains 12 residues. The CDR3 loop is CASSGDRGGYTF. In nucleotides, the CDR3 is TGTGCCAGCAGTGGGGACAGGGGAGGCTACACCTTC.

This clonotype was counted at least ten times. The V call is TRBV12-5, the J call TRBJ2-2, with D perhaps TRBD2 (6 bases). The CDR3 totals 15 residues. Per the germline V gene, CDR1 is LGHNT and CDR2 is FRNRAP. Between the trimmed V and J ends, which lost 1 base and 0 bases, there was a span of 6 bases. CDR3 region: CASGLGEANTGELFF. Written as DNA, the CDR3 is TGTGCTAGTGGTTTGGGGGAGGCGAACACCGGGGAGCTGTTTTTT.

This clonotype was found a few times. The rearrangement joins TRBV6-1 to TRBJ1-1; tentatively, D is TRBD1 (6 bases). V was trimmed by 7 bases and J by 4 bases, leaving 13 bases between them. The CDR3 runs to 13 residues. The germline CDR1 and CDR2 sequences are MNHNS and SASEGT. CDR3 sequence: CASIGGLPTEAFF. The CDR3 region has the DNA TGTGCCAGCATCGGGGGGCTCCCCACTGAAGCTTTCTTT.

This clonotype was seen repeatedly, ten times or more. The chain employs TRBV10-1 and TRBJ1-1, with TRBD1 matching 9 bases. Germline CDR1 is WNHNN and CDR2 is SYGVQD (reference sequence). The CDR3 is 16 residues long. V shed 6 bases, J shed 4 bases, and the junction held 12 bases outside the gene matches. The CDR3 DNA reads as TGCGCCAGCAGCGAGGGACAGGGAAGTGGTGTCACTGAAGCTTTCTTT. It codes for CASSEGQGSGVTEAFF.

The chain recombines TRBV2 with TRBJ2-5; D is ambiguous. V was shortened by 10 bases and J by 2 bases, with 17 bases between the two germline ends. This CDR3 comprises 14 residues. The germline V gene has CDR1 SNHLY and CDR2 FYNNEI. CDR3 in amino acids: CATVLQIEQETQYF. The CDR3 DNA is TGTGCCACCGTGCTCCAAATCGAACAAGAGACCCAGTACTTC.

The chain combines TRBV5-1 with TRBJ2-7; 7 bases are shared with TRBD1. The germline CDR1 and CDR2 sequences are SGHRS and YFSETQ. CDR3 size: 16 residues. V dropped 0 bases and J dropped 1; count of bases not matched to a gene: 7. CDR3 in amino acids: CASSLAPDRASYEQYF. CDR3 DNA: TGCGCCAGCAGCTTGGCCCCCGACAGGGCATCCTACGAGCAGTACTTC.

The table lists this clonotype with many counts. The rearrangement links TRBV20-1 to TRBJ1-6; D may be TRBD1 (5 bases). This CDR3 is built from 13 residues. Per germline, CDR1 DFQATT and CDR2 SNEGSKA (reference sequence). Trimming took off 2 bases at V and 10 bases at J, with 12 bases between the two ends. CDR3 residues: CSARRQGGSPLHF. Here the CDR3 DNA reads TGCAGTGCTAGACGGCAGGGAGGATCACCCCTCCACTTT.

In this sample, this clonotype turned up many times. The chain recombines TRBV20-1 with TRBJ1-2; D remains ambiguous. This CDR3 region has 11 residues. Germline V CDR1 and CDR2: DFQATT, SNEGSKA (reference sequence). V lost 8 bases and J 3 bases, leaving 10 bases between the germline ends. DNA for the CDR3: TGCAGTAATAGTTGGGACTATGGCTACACCTTC. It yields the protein CSNSWDYGYTF.

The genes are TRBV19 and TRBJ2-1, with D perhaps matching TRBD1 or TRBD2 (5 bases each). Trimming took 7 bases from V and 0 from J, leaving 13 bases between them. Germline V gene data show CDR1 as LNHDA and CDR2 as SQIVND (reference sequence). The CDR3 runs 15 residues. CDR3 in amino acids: CASTVGTSSYNEQFF. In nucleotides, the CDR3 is TGTGCCAGTACCGTAGGGACGAGCTCCTACAATGAGCAGTTCTTC.

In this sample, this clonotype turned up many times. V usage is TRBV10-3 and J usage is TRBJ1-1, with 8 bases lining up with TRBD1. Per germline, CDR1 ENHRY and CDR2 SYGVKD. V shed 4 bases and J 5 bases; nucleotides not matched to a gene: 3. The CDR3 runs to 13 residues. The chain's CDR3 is CAISGTGRTEAFF. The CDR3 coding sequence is TGTGCCATCAGTGGGACAGGGAGGACTGAAGCTTTCTTT.

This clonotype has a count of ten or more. The CDR3 is CASRLSGGVFEQYF. Written as DNA, the CDR3 is TGTGCCAGTAGGCTTAGCGGGGGGGTTTTTGAGCAGTACTTC. The chain joins TRBV7-2 to TRBJ2-7; 11 positions agree with TRBD2. This CDR3 spans 14 amino acids. The V gene end was trimmed by 9 bases and the J gene end by 7 bases; junction bases not matched to a gene: 11. Germline V lookup: CDR1 SGHTA, CDR2 FQGNSA. Supplemented by reference TRBV7-2 and TRBJ2-7, the full variable domain reads GAGVSQSPSNKVTEKGKDVELRCDPISGHTALYWYRQSLGQGLEFLIYFQGNSAPDKSGLPSDRFSAERTGGSVSTLTIQRTQQEDSAVYLCASRLSGGVFEQYFGPGTRLTVT.

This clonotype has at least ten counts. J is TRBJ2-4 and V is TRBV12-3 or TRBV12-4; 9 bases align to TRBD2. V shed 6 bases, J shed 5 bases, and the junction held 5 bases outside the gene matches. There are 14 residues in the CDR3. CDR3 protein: CASSPSSGENIQYF. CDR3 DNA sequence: TGTGCCAGCAGCCCGTCTAGCGGGGAAAACATTCAGTACTTC.

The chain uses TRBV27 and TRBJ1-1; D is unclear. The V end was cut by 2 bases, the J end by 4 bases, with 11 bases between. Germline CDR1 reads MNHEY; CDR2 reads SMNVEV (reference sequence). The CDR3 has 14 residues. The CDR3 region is CASSLIGPGTEAFF. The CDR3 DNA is TGTGCCAGCAGTTTAATAGGGCCCGGCACTGAAGCTTTCTTT.

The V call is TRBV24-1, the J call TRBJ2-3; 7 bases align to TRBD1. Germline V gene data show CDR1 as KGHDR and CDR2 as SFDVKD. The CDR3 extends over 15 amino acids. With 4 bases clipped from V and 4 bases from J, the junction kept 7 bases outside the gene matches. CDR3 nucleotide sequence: TGTGCCACCAGTGAGCCGACAGGGACCCCAGATACGCAGTATTTT. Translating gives CATSEPTGTPDTQYF.

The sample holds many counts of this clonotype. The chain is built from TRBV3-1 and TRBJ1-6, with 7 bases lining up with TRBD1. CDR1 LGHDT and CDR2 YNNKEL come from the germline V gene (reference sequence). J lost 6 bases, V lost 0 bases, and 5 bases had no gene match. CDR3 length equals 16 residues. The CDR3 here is CASSQDSGQPNSPLHF. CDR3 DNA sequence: TGTGCCAGCAGCCAAGATTCGGGACAGCCTAATTCACCCCTCCACTTT.

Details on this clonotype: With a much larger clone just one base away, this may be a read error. CDR3 DNA sequence: TGCAGTGAGGTTTATCCGGGCCCAGATACGCAGTATTTT. Residues: CSEVYPGPDTQYF. The chain combines TRBV20-1 with TRBJ2-3, with unresolved D. This CDR3 has 13 amino acids. The V and J ends lost 7 bases and 4 bases respectively, with 15 bases between them. The germline V gene encodes CDR1 DFQATT and CDR2 SNEGSKA (reference sequence).

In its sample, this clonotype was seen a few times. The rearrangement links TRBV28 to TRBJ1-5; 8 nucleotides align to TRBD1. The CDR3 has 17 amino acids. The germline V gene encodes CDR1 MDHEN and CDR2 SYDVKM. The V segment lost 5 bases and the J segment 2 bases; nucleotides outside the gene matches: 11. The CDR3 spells CASSGGTGGFGNQPQHF. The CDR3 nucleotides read TGTGCCAGCAGTGGTGGGACAGGTGGTTTTGGCAATCAGCCCCAGCATTTT.

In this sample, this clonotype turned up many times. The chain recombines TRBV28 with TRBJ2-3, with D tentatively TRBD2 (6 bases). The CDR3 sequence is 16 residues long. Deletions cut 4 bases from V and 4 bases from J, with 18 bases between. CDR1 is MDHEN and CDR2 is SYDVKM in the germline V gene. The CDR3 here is CASSSRGWEIADTQYF. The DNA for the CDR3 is TGTGCCAGCAGTTCCCGGGGGTGGGAGATCGCAGATACGCAGTATTTT.

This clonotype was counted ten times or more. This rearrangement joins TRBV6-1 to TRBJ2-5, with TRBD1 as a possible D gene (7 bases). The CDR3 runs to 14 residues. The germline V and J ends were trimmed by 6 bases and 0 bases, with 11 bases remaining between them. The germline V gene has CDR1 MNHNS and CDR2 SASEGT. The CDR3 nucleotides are TGTGCCAGCAGGGAGGGACAGAACCAAGAGACCCAGTACTTC. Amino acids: CASREGQNQETQYF.

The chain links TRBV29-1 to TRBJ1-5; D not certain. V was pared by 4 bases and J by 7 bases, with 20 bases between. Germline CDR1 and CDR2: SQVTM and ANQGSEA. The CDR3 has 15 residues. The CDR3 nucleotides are TGCAGCGTTGCCGTACACCCGAAACATCAACAGCCCCAGCATTTT. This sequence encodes CSVAVHPKHQQPQHF.

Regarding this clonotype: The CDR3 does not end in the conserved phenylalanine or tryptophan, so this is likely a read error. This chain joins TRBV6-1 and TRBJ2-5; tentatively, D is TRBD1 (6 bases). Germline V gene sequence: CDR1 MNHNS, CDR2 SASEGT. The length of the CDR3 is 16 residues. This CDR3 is CATSDQGREDQETQYL. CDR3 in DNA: TGTGCCACCAGTGACCAGGGGAGAGAGGACCAAGAGACCCAGTACCTC.

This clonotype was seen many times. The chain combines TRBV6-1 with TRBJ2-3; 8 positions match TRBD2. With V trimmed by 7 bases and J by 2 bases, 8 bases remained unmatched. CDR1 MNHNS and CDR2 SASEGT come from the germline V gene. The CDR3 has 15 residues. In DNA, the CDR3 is TGTGCCAGCAAACGGGGGGGGGGGCACACAGATACGCAGTATTTT. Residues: CASKRGGGHTDTQYF.

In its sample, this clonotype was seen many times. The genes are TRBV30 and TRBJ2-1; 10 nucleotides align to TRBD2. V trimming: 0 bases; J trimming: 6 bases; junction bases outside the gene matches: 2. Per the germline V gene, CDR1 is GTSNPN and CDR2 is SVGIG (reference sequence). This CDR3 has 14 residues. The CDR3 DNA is TGTGCCTGGAGTGTTACTAGCGGGGCCAATGAGCAGTTCTTC. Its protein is CAWSVTSGANEQFF.

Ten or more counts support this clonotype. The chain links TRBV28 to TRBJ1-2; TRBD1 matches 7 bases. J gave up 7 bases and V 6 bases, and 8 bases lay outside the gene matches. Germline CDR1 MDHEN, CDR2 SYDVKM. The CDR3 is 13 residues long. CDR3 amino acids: CASRVDREAGYTF. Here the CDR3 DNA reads TGTGCCAGCAGAGTCGACAGGGAGGCTGGCTACACCTTC.